The 24 T cell receptor beta chains listed next were all sequenced from one sample in a study of blood T cell repertoires in COVID-19. Libraries were prepared by immunoSEQ multiplex PCR; TCRdb keeps only in-frame clonotypes and omits some of them. The sample yields roughly 180,000 clones, about four fifths seen once. Sequencing was done on a sample of peripheral blood. These receptors all come from a human donor in a cohort sampled during active COVID-19.

This chain's CDR3 is CASSTGDRAGAEAFF. Here the CDR3 DNA reads TGCGCCAGCAGCACCGGGGACAGGGCGGGGGCTGAAGCTTTCTTT. The chain uses TRBV5-1 and TRBJ1-1, with 9 bases fitting TRBD1. Trimming at V came to 4 bases and at J to 6 bases, leaving 10 bases not matched to a gene. The CDR3 spans 15 residues. Germline V lookup: CDR1 SGHRS, CDR2 YFSETQ.

The chain is built from TRBV4-2 and TRBJ2-2; 11 bases line up with TRBD2. J was trimmed by 6 bases and V by 0 bases; bases with no gene match: 9. The CDR3 covers 18 residues. CDR1 LGHNA and CDR2 YNFKEQ come from the germline V gene. CDR3 in DNA: TGTGCCAGCAGCCAAGAGGGGTTAGCGGGGGGGCCATCCGGGGAGCTGTTTTTT. Translated, it gives CASSQEGLAGGPSGELFF.

The chain joins TRBV5-6 to TRBJ2-7, with D unclear. This CDR3 region has 16 residues. Germline V gene data show CDR1 as SGHDT and CDR2 as YYEEEE. The ends were cut back, 6 bases at V and 7 bases at J, with 26 bases in the middle. For the CDR3, the DNA is TGTGCCAGCATATACCGGCCGCACAGCCCGGATGGGGAGCAGTACTTC. Translating it yields CASIYRPHSPDGEQYF.

The CDR3 loop is CASGQAGTDSYEQYF. The CDR3 DNA reads TGTGCTAGTGGTCAAGCCGGGACAGACTCTTACGAGCAGTACTTC. The rearrangement links TRBV12-5 to TRBJ2-7; the match to TRBD1 covers 7 bases. Per the germline V gene, CDR1 is LGHNT and CDR2 is FRNRAP. With 5 bases clipped from V and 4 bases from J, the junction kept 11 bases outside the gene matches. This CDR3 has 15 residues.

This clone was detected only once. The J gene is TRBJ1-5, the V gene TRBV19; no firm D call. CDR3 length: 13 amino acids. V dropped 7 bases and J dropped 1 base, with 8 bases sitting between them. Per the germline V gene, CDR1 is LNHDA and CDR2 is SQIVND (reference sequence). The CDR3 region is CASNAGSNQPQHF. The CDR3 nucleotides read TGTGCCAGTAATGCGGGAAGCAATCAGCCCCAGCATTTT.

The rearrangement joins TRBV7-2 to TRBJ2-5, with a tentative D call TRBD2 (5 bases). Per germline, CDR1 SGHTA and CDR2 FQGNSA. The CDR3 covers 14 residues. V gave up 8 bases and J gave up 5 bases, with 18 bases separating them. In DNA, the CDR3 is TGTGCCAGCCGGAGGTGGGGATCCGGGGAGACCCAGTACTTC. Its protein is CASRRWGSGETQYF.

The chain combines TRBV18 with TRBJ2-5; 8 nucleotides match TRBD1. V was clipped by 4 bases and J by 9 bases; unmatched bases: 10. This CDR3 is 14 amino acids long. From germline, CDR1 is KGHSH and CDR2 LQKENI. For the CDR3, the DNA is TGTGCCAGCTCACGAATCAGGGGGCAGGGGCCCCAGTACTTC. Protein sequence: CASSRIRGQGPQYF.

This clone has only one observation. The chain employs TRBV6-5 and TRBJ1-3; 7 bases align to TRBD1. Germline V gene data show CDR1 as MNHEY and CDR2 as SVGAGI. The trim removed 3 bases at V and 0 bases at J, leaving 2 bases unmatched. The CDR3 has 15 amino acids. CDR3 protein: CASSYEGASGNTIYF. The CDR3 nucleotides read TGTGCCAGCAGTTATGAGGGGGCCTCTGGAAACACCATATATTTT.

The rearrangement uses TRBV3-1 (or the pseudogene TRBV3-2) and TRBJ2-7; D not resolved. Trimming took 3 bases from V and 3 from J, leaving 3 bases between them. Germline values: CDR1 LGHDT, CDR2 YNNKEL (reference sequence). The length of the CDR3 is 11 residues. CDR3 sequence: CASSQYYEQYF. Written as DNA, the CDR3 is TGTGCCAGCAGCCAGTACTACGAGCAGTACTTC.

J is TRBJ2-7 and V is TRBV19; 8 bases are shared with TRBD1. With V trimmed by 5 bases and J by 4 bases, 7 bases remained unmatched. Germline assignment: CDR1 LNHDA and CDR2 SQIVND (reference sequence). CDR3 length equals 14 residues. The CDR3 nucleotides read TGTGCCAGTAGTGCAGCCGGGACAGGATACGAGCAGTACTTC. Amino acids: CASSAAGTGYEQYF.

V gene TRBV19 combines with J gene TRBJ2-2, with D unclear. The V end lost 3 bases, the J end lost 0 bases, and 8 bases lay between the germline ends. The CDR3 has 15 amino acids. Germline CDR1 and CDR2: LNHDA and SQIVND (reference sequence). The CDR3 DNA reads TGTGCCAGTAGTATCAGACAAGCGAACACCGGGGAGCTGTTTTTT. Its protein is CASSIRQANTGELFF.

The chain is built from TRBV11-3 and TRBJ1-6; possibly TRBD1 for D (5 bases). Deletions cut 1 base from V and 9 bases from J, with 10 bases between. This CDR3 is built from 14 residues. Germline CDR1 and CDR2: SGHNT and YENEEA. The CDR3 region is CASSLARDASPLHF. The CDR3 region has the DNA TGTGCCAGCAGCTTAGCCAGGGATGCTTCACCCCTCCACTTT.

This chain links TRBV4-1 with TRBJ1-2, with TRBD1 as a possible D gene (5 bases). Trimming took 4 bases from V and 5 from J, leaving 17 bases between them. This CDR3 contains 15 residues. Germline assignment: CDR1 MGHRA and CDR2 YSYEKL. The CDR3 loop reads CASSPRDWGYYGYTF. In nucleotides, the CDR3 is TGCGCCAGCAGCCCCCGGGACTGGGGTTATTATGGCTACACCTTC.

The J gene is TRBJ2-5, the V gene TRBV5-6; D may be TRBD1 (5 bases). Trimming shortened V by 2 bases and J by 3 bases, and 14 bases separated the two germline ends. The germline gives CDR1 SGHDT, CDR2 YYEEEE. CDR3 size: 15 residues. As DNA, the CDR3 is TGTGCCAGCAGCTTCATCCAGGACACAAAAGAGACCCAGTACTTC. Encoded protein: CASSFIQDTKETQYF.

The CDR3 sequence: CASRSGSPNTEAFF. For the CDR3, the DNA is TGTGCCAGCAGGAGCGGCAGCCCGAACACTGAAGCTTTCTTT. This sequence joins TRBV11-2 and TRBJ1-1, with no clear D. Trimming took 6 bases from V and 1 from J, leaving 12 bases between them. The CDR3 consists of 14 residues. Germline V lookup: CDR1 SGHAT, CDR2 FQNNGV.

The chain employs TRBV4-1 and TRBJ2-7, with D tentatively TRBD1 (6 bases). The CDR3 runs 15 residues. Germline CDR1 is MGHRA and CDR2 is YSYEKL. V was cut by 1 base and J by 3 bases, with 13 bases left in between. CDR3 DNA: TGCGCCAGCAGCCAAGGCCAGGACAGTGGCTACGAGCAGTACTTC. Residues: CASSQGQDSGYEQYF.

The chain uses TRBV10-1 and TRBJ2-3; 7 bases are a match to TRBD2. The germline V gene encodes CDR1 WNHNN and CDR2 SYGVQD (reference sequence). The trim removed 6 bases at V and 2 bases at J, leaving 8 bases unmatched. The length of the CDR3 is 15 residues. Here the CDR3 DNA reads TGCGCCAGCAGCCACCAACGGGGGGACACAGATACGCAGTATTTT. It codes for CASSHQRGDTDTQYF.

The CDR3 region has the DNA TGCGCCAGCAGCCGGGACAACTCTGGGGCCAACGTCCTGACTTTC. Protein: CASSRDNSGANVLTF. The chain recombines TRBV5-1 with TRBJ2-6; tentative D call: TRBD1 (6 bases). The CDR3 is 15 amino acids. Trimming cost V 4 bases and J 0 bases, with 8 bases left between them. Per the germline V gene, CDR1 is SGHRS and CDR2 is YFSETQ.

The chain links TRBV6-5 to TRBJ1-1; possibly TRBD1 for D (6 bases). Germline CDR1 reads MNHEY; CDR2 reads SVGAGI. The CDR3 has 12 residues. The V end lost 2 bases, the J end lost 7 bases, and 8 bases lay between the germline ends. The CDR3 is CASSYGGGEAFF. CDR3 sequence (DNA): TGTGCCAGCAGTTACGGGGGCGGTGAAGCTTTCTTT.

The V and J genes are TRBV13 and TRBJ2-1; D is undetermined. Trimming stripped 0 bases from V and 7 bases from J, with 4 bases between. CDR1 and CDR2 from the germline V gene are PRHDT and FYEKMQ (reference sequence). This CDR3 is built from 12 residues. CDR3 region: CASSLGRNEQFF. The CDR3 bases are TGTGCCAGCAGCTTAGGGCGGAATGAGCAGTTCTTC.

This sequence joins TRBV19 and TRBJ2-1; 12 bases agree with TRBD2. The CDR3 is 15 amino acids. The germline V gene encodes CDR1 LNHDA and CDR2 SQIVND (reference sequence). V shed 2 bases and J 7 bases; nucleotides not matched to a gene: 3. The DNA for the CDR3 is TGTGCCAGTAGTATAATAACTAGCGGGAGGAATGAGCAGTTCTTC. Its protein is CASSIITSGRNEQFF.

This chain connects TRBV19 to TRBJ1-4; 10 positions agree with TRBD1. Germline loops: CDR1 LNHDA, CDR2 SQIVND (reference sequence). The junction had 11 bases not matched to a gene; V was cut back by 5 bases and J by 8 bases. The CDR3 contains 16 residues. CDR3 protein: CASSVHDRGRGEKLFF. For the CDR3, the DNA is TGTGCCAGTAGTGTCCACGACAGGGGGCGGGGAGAAAAACTGTTTTTT.

V and J are TRBV6-5 and TRBJ1-1; 8 nucleotides match TRBD1. The length of the CDR3 is 13 residues. Germline V lookup: CDR1 MNHEY, CDR2 SVGAGI. Trimming cost V 6 bases and J 10 bases; bases outside gene matches: 10. The CDR3 DNA sequence: TGTGCCAGCAGATTCGGACAGGGCAACATAGCTTTCTTT. Translating gives CASRFGQGNIAFF.

V and J are TRBV7-9 and TRBJ1-1; TRBD1 matches at 8 bases. J lost 1 base, V lost 5 bases, and 9 bases had no gene match. Germline V CDR1 and CDR2: SEHNR, FQNEAQ (reference sequence). This CDR3 has 16 residues. The CDR3 sequence is CASSLRWTGKNTEAFF. The DNA of the CDR3 is TGTGCCAGCAGCCTCAGATGGACAGGGAAGAACACTGAAGCTTTCTTT.